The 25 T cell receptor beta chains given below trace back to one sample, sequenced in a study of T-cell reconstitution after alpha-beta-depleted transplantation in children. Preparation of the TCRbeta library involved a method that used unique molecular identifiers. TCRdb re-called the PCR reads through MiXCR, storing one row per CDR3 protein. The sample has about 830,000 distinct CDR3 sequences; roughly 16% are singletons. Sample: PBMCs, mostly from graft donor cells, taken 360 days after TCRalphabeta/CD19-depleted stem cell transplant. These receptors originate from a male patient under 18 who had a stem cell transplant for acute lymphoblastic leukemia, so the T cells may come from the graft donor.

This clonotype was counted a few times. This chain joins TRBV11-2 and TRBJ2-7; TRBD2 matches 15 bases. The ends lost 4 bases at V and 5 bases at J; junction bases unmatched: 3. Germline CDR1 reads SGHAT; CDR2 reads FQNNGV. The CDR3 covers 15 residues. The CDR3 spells CASSWTSGRANEQYF. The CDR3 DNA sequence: TGTGCCAGCAGCTGGACTAGCGGGAGGGCAAACGAGCAGTACTTC.

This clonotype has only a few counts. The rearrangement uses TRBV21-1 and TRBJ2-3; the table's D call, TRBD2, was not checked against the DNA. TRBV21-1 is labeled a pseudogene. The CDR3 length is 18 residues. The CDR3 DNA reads TGTGCCAGCAGCAAAAGGGGACTAGCGGGGAGTAGCACAGATACGCAGTATTTT. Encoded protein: CASSKRGLAGSSTDTQYF.

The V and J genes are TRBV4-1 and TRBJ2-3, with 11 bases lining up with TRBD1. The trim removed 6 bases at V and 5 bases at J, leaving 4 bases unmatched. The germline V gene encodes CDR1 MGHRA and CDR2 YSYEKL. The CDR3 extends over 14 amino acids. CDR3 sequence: CASRRTGGVDTQYF. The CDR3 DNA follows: TGCGCCAGCAGGCGGACAGGGGGCGTAGATACGCAGTATTTT.

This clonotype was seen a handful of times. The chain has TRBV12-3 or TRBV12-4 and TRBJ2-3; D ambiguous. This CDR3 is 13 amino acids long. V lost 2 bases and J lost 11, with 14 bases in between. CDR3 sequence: CASSLFDGGEQYF. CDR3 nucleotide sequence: TGTGCCAGCAGTTTATTCGACGGCGGAGAGCAGTATTTT.

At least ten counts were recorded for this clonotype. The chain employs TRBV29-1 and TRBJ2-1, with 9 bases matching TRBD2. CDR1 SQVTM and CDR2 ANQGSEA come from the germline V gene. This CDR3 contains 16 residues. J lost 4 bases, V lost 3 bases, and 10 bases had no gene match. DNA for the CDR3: TGCAGCGTTGAGGGGAGTAGCGGGAGTTTTTACAATGAGCAGTTCTTC. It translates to CSVEGSSGSFYNEQFF.

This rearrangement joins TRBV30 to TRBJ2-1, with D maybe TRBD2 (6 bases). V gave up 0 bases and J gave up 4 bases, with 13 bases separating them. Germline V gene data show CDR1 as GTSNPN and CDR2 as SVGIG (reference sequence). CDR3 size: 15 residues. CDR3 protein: CAWSVTIADYNEQFF. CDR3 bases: TGTGCCTGGAGTGTCACAATAGCGGATTACAATGAGCAGTTCTTC.

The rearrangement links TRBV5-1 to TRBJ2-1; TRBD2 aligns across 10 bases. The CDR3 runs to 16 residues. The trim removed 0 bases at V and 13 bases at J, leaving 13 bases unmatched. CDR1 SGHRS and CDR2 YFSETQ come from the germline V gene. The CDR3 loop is CASSLVSGRAVSRQFF. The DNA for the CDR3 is TGCGCCAGCAGCTTGGTGAGCGGGAGGGCCGTCTCTCGTCAGTTCTTC.

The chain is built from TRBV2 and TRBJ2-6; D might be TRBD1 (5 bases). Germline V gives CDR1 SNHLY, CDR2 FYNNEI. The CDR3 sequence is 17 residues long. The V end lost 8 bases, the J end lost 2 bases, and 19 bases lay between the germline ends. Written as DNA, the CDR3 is TGTGCCAGCGATGGTTCCTCAGGACATACTGGGGCCAACGTCCTGACTTTC. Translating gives CASDGSSGHTGANVLTF.

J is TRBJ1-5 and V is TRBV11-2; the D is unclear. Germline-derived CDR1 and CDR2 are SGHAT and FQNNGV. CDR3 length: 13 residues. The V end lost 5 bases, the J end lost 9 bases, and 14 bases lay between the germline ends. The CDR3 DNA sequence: TGTGCCAGCAGCCCGACGGATATCAGGCCCCAGCATTTT. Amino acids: CASSPTDIRPQHF.

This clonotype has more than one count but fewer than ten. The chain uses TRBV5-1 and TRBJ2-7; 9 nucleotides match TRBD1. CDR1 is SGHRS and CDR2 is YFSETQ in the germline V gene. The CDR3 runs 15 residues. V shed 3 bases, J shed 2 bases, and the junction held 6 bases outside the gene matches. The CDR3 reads CASSSTGTGPYEQYF. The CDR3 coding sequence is TGCGCCAGCAGCTCTACCGGGACAGGGCCCTACGAGCAGTACTTC.

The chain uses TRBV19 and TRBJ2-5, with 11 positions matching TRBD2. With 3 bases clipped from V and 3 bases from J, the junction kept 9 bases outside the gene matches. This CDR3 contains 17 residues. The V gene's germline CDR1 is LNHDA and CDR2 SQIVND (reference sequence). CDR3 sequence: CASSITSGRGGKETQYF. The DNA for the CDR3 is TGTGCCAGTAGTATCACTAGCGGGAGAGGCGGCAAAGAGACCCAGTACTTC.

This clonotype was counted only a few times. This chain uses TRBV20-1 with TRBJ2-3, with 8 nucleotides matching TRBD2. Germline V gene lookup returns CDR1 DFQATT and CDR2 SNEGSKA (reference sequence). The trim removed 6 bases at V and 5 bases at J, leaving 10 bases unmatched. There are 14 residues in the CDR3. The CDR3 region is CSALQRERIDTQYF. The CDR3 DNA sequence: TGCAGTGCCCTGCAGCGGGAGAGGATAGATACGCAGTATTTT.

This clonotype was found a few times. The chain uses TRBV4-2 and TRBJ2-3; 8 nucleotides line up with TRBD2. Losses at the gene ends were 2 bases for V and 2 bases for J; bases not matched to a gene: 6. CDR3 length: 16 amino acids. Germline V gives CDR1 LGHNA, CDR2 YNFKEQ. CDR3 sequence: CASSQSSGGFTDTQYF. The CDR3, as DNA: TGTGCCAGCAGCCAAAGCTCGGGAGGGTTCACAGATACGCAGTATTTT.

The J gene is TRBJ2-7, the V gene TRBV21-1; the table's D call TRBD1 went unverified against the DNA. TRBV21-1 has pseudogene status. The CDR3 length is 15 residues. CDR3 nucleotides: TGTGCCAGCAGCGGGGGGAGCGGGAACTCCTACGAGCAGTACTTC. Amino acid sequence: CASSGGSGNSYEQYF.

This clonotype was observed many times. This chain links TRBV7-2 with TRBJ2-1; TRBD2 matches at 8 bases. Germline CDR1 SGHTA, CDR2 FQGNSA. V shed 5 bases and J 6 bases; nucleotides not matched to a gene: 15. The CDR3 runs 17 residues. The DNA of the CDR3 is TGTGCCAGCAGCACGACTACCGGGACTAGGTCTGGCAATGAGCAGTTCTTC. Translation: CASSTTTGTRSGNEQFF.

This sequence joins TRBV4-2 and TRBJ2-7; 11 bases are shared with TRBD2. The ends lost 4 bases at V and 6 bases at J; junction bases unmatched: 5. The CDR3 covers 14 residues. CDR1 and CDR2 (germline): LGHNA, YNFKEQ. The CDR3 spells CASSPPGTSGEQYF. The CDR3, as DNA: TGTGCCAGCAGCCCCCCCGGGACTAGCGGCGAGCAGTACTTC.

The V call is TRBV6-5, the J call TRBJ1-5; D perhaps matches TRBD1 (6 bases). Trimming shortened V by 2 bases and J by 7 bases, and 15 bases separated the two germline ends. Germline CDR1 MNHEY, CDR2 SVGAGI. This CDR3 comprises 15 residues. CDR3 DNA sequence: TGTGCCAGCAGTTACCGGGCCAGGGGACGACAGCCCCAGCATTTT. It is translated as CASSYRARGRQPQHF.

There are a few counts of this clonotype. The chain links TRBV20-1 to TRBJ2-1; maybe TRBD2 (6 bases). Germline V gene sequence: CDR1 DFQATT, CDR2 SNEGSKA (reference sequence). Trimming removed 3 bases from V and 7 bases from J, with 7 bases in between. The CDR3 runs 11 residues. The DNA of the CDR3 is TGCAGTGCTAGTCGGGAGAATGAGCAGTTCTTC. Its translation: CSASRENEQFF.

For the CDR3, the DNA is TGTGCCACTTCAGGACTAGCGGGAGAGTATGAGCAGTTCTTC. Translated, it gives CATSGLAGEYEQFF. V and J are TRBV15 and TRBJ2-1; 13 positions agree with TRBD2. The V gene end was trimmed by 9 bases and the J gene end by 8 bases; junction bases not matched to a gene: 7. The germline gives CDR1 LNHNV, CDR2 YYDKDF (reference sequence). The CDR3 contains 14 residues.

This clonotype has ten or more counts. CDR3 in DNA: TGCGCCAGCAGCTTGGCCGACAGGACATACTACGAGCAGTACTTC. Translation: CASSLADRTYYEQYF. The V call is TRBV5-1, the J call TRBJ2-7, with D perhaps TRBD1 (6 bases). V dropped 0 bases and J dropped 3 bases, with 13 bases sitting between them. The germline CDR1 and CDR2 sequences are SGHRS and YFSETQ. The CDR3 spans 15 residues.

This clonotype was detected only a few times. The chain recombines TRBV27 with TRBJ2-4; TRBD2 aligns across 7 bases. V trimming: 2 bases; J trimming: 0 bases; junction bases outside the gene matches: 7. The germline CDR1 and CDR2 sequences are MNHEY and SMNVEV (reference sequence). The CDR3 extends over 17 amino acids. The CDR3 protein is CASSLGSGGRAKNIQYF. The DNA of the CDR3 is TGTGCCAGCAGTTTAGGGTCGGGGGGAAGAGCCAAAAACATTCAGTACTTC.

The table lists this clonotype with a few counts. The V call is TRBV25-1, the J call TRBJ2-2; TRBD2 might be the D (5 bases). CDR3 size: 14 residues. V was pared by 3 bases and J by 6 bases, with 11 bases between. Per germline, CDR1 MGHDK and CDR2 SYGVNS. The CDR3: CASSEPRLSGELFF. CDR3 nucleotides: TGTGCCAGCAGTGAGCCCCGACTATCCGGGGAGCTGTTTTTT.

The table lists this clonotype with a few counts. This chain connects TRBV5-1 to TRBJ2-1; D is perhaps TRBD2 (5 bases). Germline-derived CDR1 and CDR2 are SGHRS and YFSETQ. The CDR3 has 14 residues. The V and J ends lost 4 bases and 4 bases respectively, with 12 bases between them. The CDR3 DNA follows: TGCGCCAGCAGCCCGGTGGCGGGTTACAATGAGCAGTTCTTC. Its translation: CASSPVAGYNEQFF. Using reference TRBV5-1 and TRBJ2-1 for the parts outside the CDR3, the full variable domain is KAGVTQTPRYLIKTRGQQVTLSCSPISGHRSVSWYQQTPGQGLQFLFEYFSETQRNKGNFPGRFSGRQFSNSRSEMNVSTLELGDSALYLCASSPVAGYNEQFFGPGTRLTVL.

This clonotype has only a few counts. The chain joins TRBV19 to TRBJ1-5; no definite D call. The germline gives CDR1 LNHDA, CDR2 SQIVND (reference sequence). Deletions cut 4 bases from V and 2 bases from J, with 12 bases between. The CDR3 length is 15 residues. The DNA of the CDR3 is TGTGCCAGTAGTACCGAGGACGGAGGCAATCAGCCCCAGCATTTT. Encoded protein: CASSTEDGGNQPQHF.

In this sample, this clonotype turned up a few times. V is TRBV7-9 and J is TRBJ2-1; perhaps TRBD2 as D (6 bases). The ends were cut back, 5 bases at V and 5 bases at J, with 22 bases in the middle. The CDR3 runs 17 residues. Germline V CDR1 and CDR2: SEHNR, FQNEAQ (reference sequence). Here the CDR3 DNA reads TGTGCCAGCAGCCCCCTGGGAATAGCGACTAGAAACAATGAGCAGTTCTTC. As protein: CASSPLGIATRNNEQFF.